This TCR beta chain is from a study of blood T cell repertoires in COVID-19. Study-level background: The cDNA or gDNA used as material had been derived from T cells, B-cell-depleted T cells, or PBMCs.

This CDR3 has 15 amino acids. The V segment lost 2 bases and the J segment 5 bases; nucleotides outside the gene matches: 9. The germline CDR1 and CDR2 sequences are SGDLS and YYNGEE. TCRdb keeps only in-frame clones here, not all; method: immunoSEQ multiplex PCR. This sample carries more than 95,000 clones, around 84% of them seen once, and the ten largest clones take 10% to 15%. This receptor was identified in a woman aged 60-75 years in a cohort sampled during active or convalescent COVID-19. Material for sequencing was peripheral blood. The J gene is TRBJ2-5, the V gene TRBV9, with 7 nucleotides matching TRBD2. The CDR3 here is CASSVRREVGETQYF. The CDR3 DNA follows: TGTGCCAGCAGCGTTAGACGGGAGGTCGGTGAGACCCAGTACTTC.